The 7 T cell receptor beta chains below all came from one sample that was sequenced in a study of T cell responses to AZD1222 COVID-19 vaccine. The data were produced by immunoSEQ multiplex PCR, yet TCRdb's version contains in-frame clones alone and is incomplete. The sample lists 100,000 to 150,000 clones; over 75% were seen once. This specimen consisted of peripheral blood, obtained on day 0 of AZD1222 vaccination. The receptors were sampled from an adult in good health.

A single count supports this clone. The rearrangement uses TRBV7-9 and TRBJ2-1; possibly TRBD2 for D (5 bases). V lost 6 bases and J 2 bases, leaving 11 bases between the germline ends. CDR3 length equals 14 residues. Germline CDR1 reads SEHNR; CDR2 reads FQNEAQ (reference sequence). CDR3 coding DNA: TGTGCCAGCAGTGAAGCGGAGCCCTACAATGAGCAGTTCTTC. This gives the protein CASSEAEPYNEQFF.

This chain joins TRBV5-8 and TRBJ1-1, with D unclear. The CDR3 length is 15 residues. V lost 1 base and J lost 4, with 14 bases in between. Germline CDR1 and CDR2: SGHTS and YDEGEE. The CDR3 bases are TGTGCCAGCAGCTTGACTACCCACGAACGCACTGAAGCTTTCTTT. This gives the protein CASSLTTHERTEAFF.

This chain joins TRBV11-3 and TRBJ1-1; D is possibly TRBD1 (5 bases). Deletions cut 5 bases from V and 1 base from J, with 8 bases between. This CDR3 contains 13 residues. Germline V gene lookup returns CDR1 SGHNT and CDR2 YENEEA. CDR3 loop: CASSEDTNTEAFF. The CDR3 bases are TGTGCCAGCAGCGAGGACACGAACACTGAAGCTTTCTTT.

V gene TRBV7-8 combines with J gene TRBJ2-7, with D uncertain. CDR1 is SGHVS, CDR2 FQNEAQ, per germline. Trimming shortened V by 5 bases and J by 3 bases, and 17 bases separated the two germline ends. CDR3 size: 15 residues. CDR3 protein: CASSPGRLSIYEQYF. CDR3 in DNA: TGTGCCAGCAGCCCTGGGCGGTTAAGTATCTACGAGCAGTACTTC.

This clone has more than one count but fewer than ten. CDR3 coding DNA: TGTGCCAGCAGTCGCGATGGAAGAGTAGGCTACACCTTC. Translated: CASSRDGRVGYTF. The J gene is TRBJ1-2, the V gene TRBV12-3 or TRBV12-4; no reliable D call. This CDR3 has 13 residues. Trimming cost V 5 bases and J 8 bases, with 15 bases left between them.

The CDR3 DNA follows: TGTGCCAGCAGCGCGCAACTCACGAGCTCCTACAATGAGCAGTTCTTC. Amino acids: CASSAQLTSSYNEQFF. The chain has TRBV9 and TRBJ2-1, with D unresolved. CDR1 and CDR2 from the germline V gene are SGDLS and YYNGEE. The CDR3 is 16 residues long. V gave up 3 bases and J gave up 0 bases, with 13 bases separating them.

This clone was seen once. V usage is TRBV28 and J usage is TRBJ2-1, with TRBD2 matching 10 bases. The CDR3 has 16 residues. Germline V CDR1 and CDR2: MDHEN, SYDVKM. J lost 2 bases, V lost 6 bases, and 7 bases had no gene match. The CDR3 here is CASRTIAGGTYNEQFF. As DNA, the CDR3 is TGTGCCAGCAGAACTATAGCGGGAGGCACCTACAATGAGCAGTTCTTC.